This is a list of T cell receptor beta chains from one sample in a study of shared clonotypes between healthy human individuals. Repertoires were generated with immunoSEQ multiplex PCR, while TCRdb's copy carries only in-frame clones and drops some. Among over a million clones listed, more than 65% were seen once. Sequencing was done on a sample of memory CD4+ T cells sorted from blood. These receptors came from a man aged 18 to 29 in good health. Each CDR3 is given with its conserved first and last residue. The D gene is left open where the match is weak. Only some rows state a clone size, as once, few, many or a class for expanded clones.

size	D	J	V	CDR3	DNA
few	TRBD1	TRBJ1-2	TRBV19	CASSGTGTENYGYTF	TGTGCCAGTAGCGGAACCGGGACAGAGAACTATGGCTACACCTTC
.	.	TRBJ2-5	TRBV2	CASSVGGQETQYF	TGTGCCAGCAGTGTCGGGGGCCAAGAGACCCAGTACTTC
.	.	TRBJ1-1	TRBV9	CASSTLTENTEAFF	TGTGCCAGCAGCACCTTGACAGAGAACACTGAAGCTTTCTTT
.	.	TRBJ2-1	TRBV19	CASSPGRENEQFF	TGTGCCAGTAGTCCCGGACGGGAAAATGAGCAGTTCTTC
few	TRBD2	TRBJ2-1	TRBV27	CASRRSAGASYNEQFF	TGTGCCAGCAGACGATCAGCGGGGGCCTCCTACAATGAGCAGTTCTTC
.	.	TRBJ2-3	TRBV2	CASSPSGARSTDTQYF	TGTGCCAGCAGTCCTTCCGGGGCCCGAAGCACAGATACGCAGTATTTT
.	TRBD1	TRBJ1-2	TRBV6-5	CASTRDRGHGYTF	TGTGCCAGCACCCGGGACAGGGGCCATGGCTACACCTTC
once	TRBD1	TRBJ2-3	TRBV6-1	CASSPRTGSDTQYF	TGTGCCAGCAGCCCGAGGACAGGGTCAGATACGCAGTATTTT
.	.	TRBJ1-1	TRBV10-2	CASSEWAGMNTEAFF	TGCGCCAGCAGTGAGTGGGCAGGGATGAACACTGAAGCTTTCTTT
.	.	TRBJ1-5	TRBV6-1	CASSEAINSNQPQHF	TGTGCCAGCAGTGAAGCTATAAATAGCAATCAGCCCCAGCATTTT
.	TRBD1	TRBJ1-6	TRBV5-4	CASSLDPGGNNSPLHF	TGTGCCAGCAGCTTGGACCCAGGGGGCAATAATTCACCCCTCCACTTT
.	.	TRBJ1-2	TRBV6-6	CASSSQGTNYGYTF	TGTGCCAGCAGTTCCCAAGGTACTAACTATGGCTACACCTTC
.	TRBD2	TRBJ2-1	TRBV6-5	CASSYSKLAGELEQFF	TGTGCCAGCAGTTACTCGAAATTAGCGGGAGAGCTTGAGCAGTTCTTC
.	.	TRBJ1-1	TRBV4-1	CASSQDFAGREAFF	TGCGCCAGCAGCCAAGATTTTGCGGGTAGAGAAGCTTTCTTT
.	TRBD2	TRBJ2-5	TRBV2	CASRVPTSGHQETQYF	TGTGCCAGCAGGGTCCCGACTAGCGGGCACCAAGAGACCCAGTACTTC
.	.	TRBJ2-1	TRBV7-9	CASSFGTDKQFF	TGTGCCAGCAGTTTTGGGACCGATAAGCAGTTCTTC
.	TRBD1	TRBJ1-1	TRBV18	CASSRGQGLGTEAFF	TGTGCCAGCTCAAGGGGGCAGGGACTGGGCACTGAAGCTTTCTTT
.	.	TRBJ1-1	TRBV30	CAWSPAIRISEAFF	TGTGCCTGGAGTCCTGCCATTAGGATCTCTGAAGCTTTCTTT
.	.	TRBJ2-7	TRBV18	CASSRSGRTEPYEQYF	TGTGCCAGCTCCCGATCCGGCCGGACAGAGCCCTACGAGCAGTACTTC
.	.	TRBJ1-2	TRBV7-1	CASSLGGASGYTF	TGTGCCAGCAGCTTAGGCGGCGCCAGTGGCTACACCTTC
few	TRBD1	TRBJ1-6	TRBV6-5	CASSYNRGRDSPLHF	TGTGCCAGCAGTTACAACAGGGGTCGGGATTCACCCCTCCACTTT
.	.	TRBJ2-1	TRBV19	CASSKRVQYEQFF	TGTGCCAGTAGTAAGAGGGTTCAATATGAGCAGTTCTTC
.	TRBD1	TRBJ1-1	TRBV5-1	CASSRTGNPMNTEAFF	TGCGCCAGCAGTCGGACAGGGAACCCTATGAACACTGAAGCTTTCTTT
.	TRBD1	TRBJ1-1	TRBV10-3	CAISDFKGQGNTEAFF	TGTGCCATCAGTGATTTCAAGGGACAGGGGAACACTGAAGCTTTCTTT
.	.	TRBJ2-3	TRBV6-4	CASKDSSTDTQYF	TGTGCCAGCAAAGACAGTTCCACAGATACGCAGTATTTT